These 30 T cell receptor beta chains share one sample of origin, sequenced in a study of CD8+CD57+ T cells in acquired aplastic anemia. Genomic DNA was employed as the template in profiling TCR beta VDJ and CDR3. TCRdb recomputed calls from the reads with MiXCR, one row per CDR3 protein. The data show roughly 300,000 distinct CDR3 sequences, roughly half seen once. What was sequenced was sorted CD4+, CD8+, or CD8+CD57+ T cells (not recorded which) from PBMCs. The receptors originated from a human donor with severe aplastic anemia or a healthy control (not recorded which).

The chain employs TRBV24-1 and TRBJ1-5; D unresolved. The germline V and J ends were trimmed by 3 bases and 2 bases, with 10 bases remaining between them. Germline V CDR1 and CDR2: KGHDR, SFDVKD. The CDR3 consists of 15 residues. CDR3 amino acids: CATSDGGMGNQPQHF. Written as DNA, the CDR3 is TGTGCCACCAGTGATGGCGGTATGGGCAATCAGCCCCAGCATTTT.

This clonotype has at least ten counts. The V gene is TRBV6-2 or TRBV6-3, the J gene TRBJ1-1; possible D gene TRBD1, 5 bases. Germline V gene data show CDR1 as MNHEY and CDR2 as SVGEGT. This CDR3 has 14 residues. V was shortened by 7 bases and J by 1 base, with 13 bases between the two germline ends. CDR3 nucleotide sequence: TGTGCCAGCATACTGGGGACGGCGAACACTGAAGCTTTCTTT. Translation gives CASILGTANTEAFF.

A word on this clonotype: The conserved phenylalanine or tryptophan is not found at the CDR3 terminus, so this likely reflects a read error. The chain uses TRBV2 and TRBJ1-6; D is unclear. This CDR3 has 14 amino acids. Germline-derived CDR1 and CDR2 are SNHLY and FYNNEI. With 4 bases removed from V and 4 bases from J, the gap between germline ends came to 8 bases. The CDR3 DNA sequence: TGTGCCAGCAGTGGCGGCCAGTATAATTCACCCCTCCACCTT. Translating it yields CASSGGQYNSPLHL.

In this sample, this clonotype turned up a few times. The J gene is TRBJ2-7, the V gene TRBV9; no reliable D call. Per germline, CDR1 SGDLS and CDR2 YYNGEE. The CDR3 spans 15 residues. V was pared by 0 bases and J by 2 bases, with 12 bases between. This chain's CDR3 is CASSVGHPATYEQYF. Written as DNA, the CDR3 is TGTGCCAGCAGCGTAGGACATCCCGCTACCTACGAGCAGTACTTC.

This chain uses TRBV9 with TRBJ2-7; either TRBD1 or TRBD2 may supply D (5 bases each). From germline, CDR1 is SGDLS and CDR2 YYNGEE. This CDR3 contains 14 residues. The V and J ends lost 4 bases and 7 bases respectively, with 18 bases between them. CDR3 coding DNA: TGTGCCAGCAGCTCCCTCCAGGGATCGGGGGAGCAGTACTTC. Encoded protein: CASSSLQGSGEQYF.

The chain has TRBV2 and TRBJ1-2; weak D call: TRBD1 (5 bases). Germline V gene sequence: CDR1 SNHLY, CDR2 FYNNEI. This CDR3 comprises 14 residues. V was cut by 3 bases and J by 1 base, with 9 bases left in between. CDR3 sequence (DNA): TGTGCCAGCAGTGACGACAGCCTTAACTATGGCTACACCTTC. The encoded protein is CASSDDSLNYGYTF. Full variable domain (outside the CDR3, taken from reference TRBV2 and TRBJ1-2): EPEVTQTPSHQVTQMGQEVILRCVPISNHLYFYWYRQILGQKVEFLVSFYNNEISEKSEIFDDQFSVERPDGSNFTLKIRSTKLEDSAMYFCASSDDSLNYGYTFGSGTRLTVV.

V gene TRBV29-1 combines with J gene TRBJ2-5, with 9 bases matching TRBD1. This CDR3 region has 14 residues. The V gene end was trimmed by 7 bases and the J gene end by 4 bases; junction bases not matched to a gene: 10. The germline V gene has CDR1 SQVTM and CDR2 ANQGSEA. The CDR3: CSGTRGTGRETQYF. The CDR3 DNA follows: TGCAGCGGCACTCGGGGGACAGGGCGAGAGACCCAGTACTTC.

The rearrangement uses TRBV19 and TRBJ2-5, with 7 bases that match TRBD2. CDR1 is LNHDA and CDR2 is SQIVND in the germline V gene (reference sequence). With 3 bases clipped from V and 2 bases from J, the junction kept 9 bases outside the gene matches. CDR3 length: 16 residues. As DNA, the CDR3 is TGTGCCAGTAGTATTGGGGCGGGAGACATACAAGAGACCCAGTACTTC. Translation: CASSIGAGDIQETQYF.

The chain links TRBV2 to TRBJ2-7, with D perhaps matching TRBD2 (5 bases). In germline, CDR1 is SNHLY, CDR2 FYNNEI. Between the trimmed V and J ends, which lost 4 bases and 4 bases, there was a span of 17 bases. The CDR3 has 15 residues. DNA for the CDR3: TGTGCCAGCAGTGGTCGGGTTGGGAGTCCTTACGAGCAGTACTTC. This translates into CASSGRVGSPYEQYF.

The chain employs TRBV7-2 and TRBJ1-3, with D hard to call. Trimming removed 1 base at V and 11 bases at J, with 15 bases between. Germline loops: CDR1 SGHTA, CDR2 FQGNSA. The CDR3 covers 14 residues. The DNA of the CDR3 is TGTGCCAGCAGCTTAGGGCCGGTGGGAAGCGCCATATATTTT. Its translation is CASSLGPVGSAIYF.

This clonotype was counted many times. This chain uses TRBV7-8 with TRBJ2-7, with D possibly being TRBD2 (6 bases). The germline V gene has CDR1 SGHVS and CDR2 FQNEAQ. Trimming left V 4 bases short and J 4 bases short, with 11 bases between. The CDR3 runs 13 residues. Written as DNA, the CDR3 is TGTGCCAGCAGCTCAGAAGCGGGTTACGAGCAGTACTTC. Protein product: CASSSEAGYEQYF.

This clonotype was found many times. The chain is built from TRBV7-2 and TRBJ2-3; D is perhaps TRBD1 (7 bases). The CDR3 covers 15 residues. Per the germline V gene, CDR1 is SGHTA and CDR2 is FQGNSA. Trimming took off 5 bases at V and 1 base at J, with 13 bases between the two ends. CDR3 bases: TGTGCCAGCAGCCGTGGAGGGGGCGGCACAGATACGCAGTATTTT. Translation: CASSRGGGGTDTQYF.

This clonotype was seen ten or more times. The CDR3 spells CASSGRRDREKLFF. The CDR3 DNA reads as TGTGCCAGCAGCGGCAGAAGGGATCGTGAAAAACTGTTTTTT. The chain carries TRBV6-2 or TRBV6-3 and TRBJ1-4; D is ambiguous. Per the germline V gene, CDR1 is MNHEY and CDR2 is SVGEGT. The ends were cut back, 6 bases at V and 7 bases at J, with 15 bases in the middle. This CDR3 region has 14 residues.

Many counts were recorded for this clonotype. The chain recombines TRBV7-9 with TRBJ2-3; D might be TRBD1 (6 bases). Trimming pared 6 bases from V and 6 bases from J, leaving 13 bases between. Per germline, CDR1 SEHNR and CDR2 FQNEAQ (reference sequence). The CDR3 runs to 13 residues. The CDR3 coding sequence is TGTGCCAGCAGATCGGTGGGGGCTGATACGCAGTATTTT. Translating it yields CASRSVGADTQYF.

V is TRBV5-6 and J is TRBJ1-3; 11 nucleotides match TRBD1. Looked up from germline, CDR1 is SGHDT and CDR2 is YYEEEE. J lost 0 bases, V lost 4 bases, and 6 bases had no gene match. The CDR3 consists of 17 residues. DNA for the CDR3: TGTGCCAGCAGCCGGGACAGGGGGACCCTCTCTGGAAACACCATATATTTT. The encoded protein is CASSRDRGTLSGNTIYF.

This clonotype was seen once. The chain carries TRBV7-2 and TRBJ2-3; 7 bases fit TRBD2. The germline V gene has CDR1 SGHTA and CDR2 FQGNSA. V gave up 3 bases and J gave up 6 bases; unmatched junction bases: 9. This CDR3 is 15 amino acids long. CDR3 region: CASSLAPGGRDTQYF. The CDR3 coding sequence is TGTGCCAGCAGCTTGGCCCCCGGGGGGAGGGATACGCAGTATTTT.

As for this clonotype: The junction departs from germline at one end; a sequencing error may be responsible. This chain joins TRBV2 and TRBJ1-1, with 9 bases fitting TRBD1. The CDR3 length is 15 residues. The germline gives CDR1 SNHLY, CDR2 FYNNEI. Here the CDR3 DNA reads TGTGCCAGCAGCCCCGGGACAGGGATAAGCACTGAAGCCTTCTTT. This codes for CASSPGTGISTEAFF.

In its sample, this clonotype was seen many times. V usage is TRBV11-2 and J usage is TRBJ2-7; 7 bases are shared with TRBD1. This CDR3 region has 14 residues. V shed 3 bases, J shed 0 bases, and the junction held 2 bases outside the gene matches. Looked up from germline, CDR1 is SGHAT and CDR2 is FQNNGV. The CDR3 sequence: CASSFGDSSYEQYF. CDR3 DNA sequence: TGTGCCAGCAGCTTTGGGGACAGCTCCTACGAGCAGTACTTC.

At least ten counts were recorded for this clonotype. V gene TRBV18 combines with J gene TRBJ2-7; TRBD1 agrees at 7 bases. This CDR3 has 16 amino acids. Per the germline V gene, CDR1 is KGHSH and CDR2 is LQKENI. The V gene end was trimmed by 4 bases and the J gene end by 2 bases; junction bases not matched to a gene: 11. CDR3 region: CASSRKRDSLTYEQYF. CDR3 DNA sequence: TGTGCCAGCTCACGTAAGAGGGACAGCCTAACCTACGAGCAGTACTTC.

The CDR3 protein is CASSVVVDRSGYTF. The DNA of the CDR3 is TGTGCCAGCAGCGTAGTGGTGGACAGAAGTGGCTACACCTTC. This chain uses TRBV9 with TRBJ1-2, with D possibly TRBD1 on 6 matching bases. There are 14 residues in the CDR3. Trimming cost V 0 bases and J 7 bases, with 13 bases left between them. Germline V lookup: CDR1 SGDLS, CDR2 YYNGEE.

The J gene is TRBJ1-1, the V gene TRBV7-3; 8 bases align to TRBD1. The CDR3 has 14 residues. Germline V lookup: CDR1 SGHTA, CDR2 FQGTGA. Trimming took 3 bases from V and 3 from J; bases not matched to a gene: 3. The CDR3 here is CASSLGQEYTEAFF. The CDR3 nucleotides read TGTGCCAGCAGCTTGGGACAGGAGTACACTGAAGCTTTCTTT.

This clonotype was counted a few times. The chain carries TRBV20-1 and TRBJ2-3; D remains ambiguous. CDR1 is DFQATT, CDR2 SNEGSKA, per germline (reference sequence). The V end was cut by 0 bases, the J end by 0 bases, with 10 bases between. The length of the CDR3 is 15 residues. In nucleotides, the CDR3 is TGCAGTGCTAGAGATGTCTGGCGGAGCACAGATACGCAGTATTTT. It is translated as CSARDVWRSTDTQYF.

The rearrangement uses TRBV10-2 and TRBJ2-7; D perhaps matches TRBD1 (5 bases). V lost 7 bases, J lost 2 bases, and 9 bases lay in between. This CDR3 is 12 amino acids long. The germline gives CDR1 WSHSY, CDR2 SAAADI. The CDR3 sequence is CASKDSPYEQYF. CDR3 nucleotides: TGCGCCAGCAAAGACAGTCCCTACGAGCAGTACTTC.

This clonotype was detected only once. This rearrangement joins TRBV7-2 to TRBJ2-7; TRBD1 might be the D (5 bases). Germline V gene data show CDR1 as SGHTA and CDR2 as FQGNSA. The V end was cut by 3 bases, the J end by 5 bases, with 17 bases between. The CDR3 is made up of 15 amino acids. CDR3 DNA sequence: TGTGCCAGCAGCTTGGGGCAGGGAATTGCCCACGAGCAGTACTTC. Translated, it gives CASSLGQGIAHEQYF. Complete variable domain (other parts from reference TRBV7-2 and TRBJ2-7): GAGVSQSPSNKVTEKGKDVELRCDPISGHTALYWYRQSLGQGLEFLIYFQGNSAPDKSGLPSDRFSAERTGGSVSTLTIQRTQQEDSAVYLCASSLGQGIAHEQYFGPGTRLTVT.

This clonotype came up many times. This chain joins TRBV7-8 and TRBJ1-2; D is unresolved. From germline, CDR1 is SGHVS and CDR2 FQNEAQ. Trimming removed 1 base from V and 8 bases from J, with 14 bases in between. The CDR3 totals 14 residues. The CDR3 DNA reads TGTGCCAGCAGCTTAGATGGGTCACCCTCCGGCTACACCTTC. It yields the protein CASSLDGSPSGYTF.

The chain joins TRBV7-2 to TRBJ2-7; tentatively, D is TRBD1 (6 bases). Germline CDR1 SGHTA, CDR2 FQGNSA. CDR3 size: 15 residues. With 4 bases removed from V and 3 bases from J, the gap between germline ends came to 16 bases. DNA of the CDR3: TGTGCCAGCAGCTCCCGCCCGGCAGGGGACTACGAGCAGTACTTC. It encodes CASSSRPAGDYEQYF. The whole variable domain, remainder taken from reference TRBV7-2 and TRBJ2-7, is GAGVSQSPSNKVTEKGKDVELRCDPISGHTALYWYRQSLGQGLEFLIYFQGNSAPDKSGLPSDRFSAERTGGSVSTLTIQRTQQEDSAVYLCASSSRPAGDYEQYFGPGTRLTVT.

The V and J genes are TRBV7-8 and TRBJ2-3; maybe TRBD2 (6 bases). The CDR3 totals 14 residues. V was shortened by 1 base and J by 3 bases, with 8 bases between the two germline ends. CDR1 and CDR2 (germline): SGHVS, FQNEAQ. The CDR3: CASSLEGLTDTQYF. In DNA, the CDR3 is TGTGCCAGCAGCTTAGAGGGACTTACAGATACGCAGTATTTT.

This chain links TRBV24-1 with TRBJ2-1; the match to TRBD2 covers 7 bases. Looked up from germline, CDR1 is KGHDR and CDR2 is SFDVKD. The ends lost 1 base at V and 7 bases at J; junction bases unmatched: 9. This CDR3 is built from 16 residues. The CDR3 nucleotides are TGTGCCACCAGTGATTTTGGGGTGGCGGGAGAGAATGAGCAGTTCTTC. Its protein product is CATSDFGVAGENEQFF.

This clonotype was seen many times. The chain combines TRBV19 with TRBJ2-7, with D perhaps TRBD2 (5 bases). The V end was cut by 1 base, the J end by 5 bases, with 21 bases between. The V gene's germline CDR1 is LNHDA and CDR2 SQIVND (reference sequence). This CDR3 has 17 residues. The chain's CDR3 is CASSIGASLAGRDEQYF. In nucleotides, the CDR3 is TGTGCCAGTAGTATAGGGGCTAGCCTTGCCGGCCGGGACGAGCAGTACTTC.

A note on this clonotype: A single base separates this from a much larger clone, so it may be a read error. The chain links TRBV6-5 to TRBJ1-3; D ambiguous. Trimming cost V 6 bases and J 3 bases, with 15 bases left between them. Per the germline V gene, CDR1 is MNHEY and CDR2 is SVGAGI. The CDR3 has 15 residues. CDR3 bases: TGTGCCAGCAGCCGCTCCTGGTTGTTTGGAAACACCATATATTTT. Its translation: CASSRSWLFGNTIYF.